This T cell receptor (beta chain) was sequenced in a study of blood T cell repertoires in COVID-19. The method was immunoSEQ multiplex PCR; TCRdb's version includes in-frame clones alone and lacks a portion of them. The sample lists under 90,000 clones, roughly 80% seen once, with around a sixth in the top ten. With 9 bases removed from V and 4 bases from J, the gap between germline ends came to 10 bases. Germline assignment: CDR1 LNHDA and CDR2 SQIVND (reference sequence). This CDR3 is 12 amino acids long. The receptor's source is a woman older than 75 with active or convalescent COVID-19. The chain has TRBV19 and TRBJ1-5; no firm D call. The sample was peripheral blood. The CDR3 DNA reads TGTGCCAGCGGACTGCTGAATCAGCCCCAGCATTTT. The encoded protein is CASGLLNQPQHF.